This TCR beta chain was sequenced in a study of beta chain features in type 1 diabetes. The study, taken as a whole, reports: Across all four CD4+ subsets, people with type 1 diabetes showed modestly shorter TCRB CDR3s. The study left unresolved whether HLA type influences TCRB rearrangement. VDJ junctions from type 1 diabetes patients carried fewer insertions and larger deletions.

The CDR3 loop spans 14 amino acids. V was shortened by 4 bases and J by 5 bases, with 12 bases between the two germline ends. The germline V gene has CDR1 SGHTA and CDR2 FQGNSA. Sequenced material consisted of expressed TCRB transcripts (all of the isolated RNA was reverse transcribed). For naive, central memory and regulatory T cell samples, reads averaged approximately 3.9 million. Method: immunoSEQ multiplex PCR; TCRdb's copy keeps in-frame clones and lacks some. Of about 650,000 clones listed, under 15% were seen once; the top ten hold over 0.1%. Details on this clone: As yet, its antigen is unknown.

It was via CD45RO/CCR7/CD25/CD127/CD95/CD27 that CD4+ naive, central memory, regulatory and stem cell-like memory cells were sorted. The sequencing sample was made of naive CD4+ T cells from blood. The clonotype originates from a man aged 25-45 years with type 1 diabetes. The J gene is TRBJ1-5, the V gene TRBV7-2; a weak D match, TRBD1 (5 bases). The chain's CDR3 is CASSSHQGYQPQHF. Written as DNA, the CDR3 is TGTGCCAGCAGCTCTCATCAGGGATATCAGCCCCAGCATTTT.